Presented here are 22 T cell receptor beta chains from one specimen sequenced in a study of blood T cell repertoires in COVID-19. TCRdb's copy holds only in-frame clones and misses some; the assay was immunoSEQ multiplex PCR. This table holds 200,000 to 250,000 clones, 84% found once. The sequencing input was peripheral blood. Source of these receptors: a woman under 40 who had recovered from COVID-19.

The chain recombines TRBV13 with TRBJ2-1; 14 positions agree with TRBD2. V shed 5 bases and J 5 bases; nucleotides not matched to a gene: 11. CDR3 length: 18 amino acids. Germline V gene lookup returns CDR1 PRHDT and CDR2 FYEKMQ (reference sequence). The CDR3 loop is CASSLRLAGGPSNNEQFF. The CDR3 DNA follows: TGTGCCAGCAGCCTCCGACTAGCGGGAGGGCCGTCGAACAATGAGCAGTTCTTC.

This sequence joins TRBV28 and TRBJ1-4; possibly TRBD1 for D (5 bases). Trimming took off 3 bases at V and 11 bases at J, with 10 bases between the two ends. The germline V gene encodes CDR1 MDHEN and CDR2 SYDVKM. This CDR3 region has 12 residues. The CDR3 nucleotides read TGTGCCAGCAGTTTGGGGCAGGGTAAACTGTTTTTT. It translates to CASSLGQGKLFF.

The genes are TRBV3-1 (or the pseudogene TRBV3-2) and TRBJ1-4, with a possible D match to TRBD1 (5 bases). Germline V gene data show CDR1 as LGHDT and CDR2 as YNNKEL (reference sequence). V shed 2 bases and J shed 8 bases, with 9 bases lying between them. This CDR3 is built from 13 residues. The CDR3 loop is CASSQPGGEKLFF. CDR3 coding DNA: TGTGCCAGCAGCCAACCCGGGGGGGAAAAACTGTTTTTT.

The rearrangement links TRBV11-3 to TRBJ2-3; 11 nucleotides agree with TRBD2. This CDR3 is 18 amino acids long. V dropped 4 bases and J dropped 5; count of bases not matched to a gene: 14. Per germline, CDR1 SGHNT and CDR2 YENEEA. Written as DNA, the CDR3 is TGTGCCAGCAGCTCGAGAACTATAGCGGGAGGGCAGGGAGATACGCAGTATTTT. Its protein product is CASSSRTIAGGQGDTQYF.

This clone was picked up a small number of times. V and J are TRBV20-1 and TRBJ1-5; D possibly corresponds to TRBD1 (5 bases). Germline CDR1 and CDR2: DFQATT and SNEGSKA (reference sequence). Trimming removed 4 bases at V and 5 bases at J, with 6 bases between. The CDR3 length is 11 residues. CDR3 sequence reads: CSATGDQPQHF. CDR3 bases: TGCAGTGCTACGGGGGATCAGCCCCAGCATTTT.

This chain uses TRBV28 with TRBJ1-1; tentatively, D is TRBD1 (5 bases). Germline V CDR1 and CDR2: MDHEN, SYDVKM. This CDR3 is 13 amino acids long. V was trimmed by 5 bases and J by 7 bases, leaving 14 bases between them. The CDR3 here is CASSGGVGGEAFF. DNA for the CDR3: TGTGCCAGCAGTGGAGGGGTGGGCGGTGAAGCTTTCTTT.

The chain uses TRBV13 and TRBJ2-3, with 9 bases aligning to TRBD2. Per germline, CDR1 PRHDT and CDR2 FYEKMQ (reference sequence). The CDR3 spans 15 residues. J was trimmed by 5 bases and V by 5 bases; bases with no gene match: 8. Written as DNA, the CDR3 is TGTGCCAGCAGCCGAGATAGCGGGAGAGTAGATACGCAGTATTTT. Translated, it gives CASSRDSGRVDTQYF.

The V call is TRBV7-8, the J call TRBJ2-1; no reliable D call. This CDR3 comprises 13 residues. The germline V gene encodes CDR1 SGHVS and CDR2 FQNEAQ. Trimming pared 5 bases from V and 4 bases from J, leaving 9 bases between. The CDR3 nucleotides read TGTGCCAGCAGCCAAGACTTATACAATGAGCAGTTCTTC. It specifies CASSQDLYNEQFF.

The gene calls are TRBV6-4 and TRBJ1-2, with a possible D match to TRBD1 (6 bases). The V end lost 3 bases, the J end lost 4 bases, and 12 bases lay between the germline ends. Germline V lookup: CDR1 MRHNA, CDR2 SNTAGT. CDR3 length: 14 residues. CDR3 DNA: TGTGCCAGCAGTGAAAACACAGGGTCCTATGGCTACACCTTC. Translation: CASSENTGSYGYTF.

This chain links TRBV28 with TRBJ2-5, with D tentatively TRBD2 (7 bases). This CDR3 has 14 amino acids. The germline V and J ends were trimmed by 3 bases and 6 bases, with 14 bases remaining between them. Germline V CDR1 and CDR2: MDHEN, SYDVKM. The CDR3 DNA reads as TGTGCCAGCAGTTTTAAGAAGGGGGGGAAGACCCAGTACTTC. Protein product: CASSFKKGGKTQYF.

V and J are TRBV9 and TRBJ1-3; 7 nucleotides align to TRBD1. The V gene end was trimmed by 3 bases and the J gene end by 1 base; junction bases not matched to a gene: 13. The CDR3 is 18 amino acids. Germline V gives CDR1 SGDLS, CDR2 YYNGEE. CDR3 DNA: TGTGCCAGCAGCGGAAACCGGGACAGAATTTTATCTGGAAACACCATATATTTT. It is translated as CASSGNRDRILSGNTIYF.

The chain has TRBV21-1 and TRBJ2-7; the table's D call of TRBD2 was not tested on the DNA. TRBV21-1 corresponds to a pseudogene. This CDR3 has 12 amino acids. CDR3 in amino acids: CASSSTHYEQYF. In DNA, the CDR3 is TGTGCCAGCAGTTCGACTCATTACGAGCAGTACTTC.

V gene TRBV28 combines with J gene TRBJ2-7, with a weak D call TRBD1 (5 bases). Trimming removed 7 bases at V and 4 bases at J, with 11 bases between. The CDR3 runs 12 residues. Germline values: CDR1 MDHEN, CDR2 SYDVKM. The CDR3 spells CASTDTGYEQYF. The CDR3 region has the DNA TGTGCCAGCACCGATACAGGTTACGAGCAGTACTTC.

The V call is TRBV5-5, the J call TRBJ1-3; D perhaps matches TRBD1 (6 bases). The CDR3 consists of 14 residues. Deletions cut 2 bases from V and 2 bases from J, with 8 bases between. CDR1 and CDR2 (germline): SGHKS, YYEKEE (reference sequence). The CDR3 coding sequence is TGTGCCAGCAGCTTAAGACAGGCTGGAAACACCATATATTTT. This sequence encodes CASSLRQAGNTIYF.

The V gene is TRBV5-1, the J gene TRBJ2-5; weak D call: TRBD1 (5 bases). Trimming shortened V by 2 bases and J by 5 bases, and 10 bases separated the two germline ends. CDR3 size: 13 residues. In germline, CDR1 is SGHRS, CDR2 YFSETQ. The CDR3 nucleotides are TGCGCCAGCAGCTTATGGACATCGGAGACCCAGTACTTC. Translated: CASSLWTSETQYF.

This clone was counted a single time. The chain uses TRBV10-3 and TRBJ1-6, with D unclear. This CDR3 contains 15 residues. Deletions cut 6 bases from V and 0 bases from J, with 9 bases between. Germline assignment: CDR1 ENHRY and CDR2 SYGVKD. CDR3 sequence (DNA): TGTGCCATCAGGACCGAGGGCTCCTATAATTCACCCCTCCACTTT. Its protein product is CAIRTEGSYNSPLHF.

This chain joins TRBV28 and TRBJ2-5; D gene unclear. This CDR3 is 12 amino acids long. Per the germline V gene, CDR1 is MDHEN and CDR2 is SYDVKM. V lost 6 bases, J lost 2 bases, and 7 bases lay in between. The CDR3 is CASSLVQETQYF. The DNA for the CDR3 is TGTGCCAGCAGCCTAGTTCAAGAGACCCAGTACTTC.

The chain links TRBV5-1 to TRBJ2-6; maybe TRBD1 (7 bases). The length of the CDR3 is 19 residues. From germline, CDR1 is SGHRS and CDR2 YFSETQ. V lost 1 base to trimming and J lost 1 base, with 18 bases between them. Written as DNA, the CDR3 is TGCGCCAGCAGCTTGTCCTTTACACAGGGGAGGTCTGGGGCCAACGTCCTGACTTTC. Encoded protein: CASSLSFTQGRSGANVLTF.

This chain uses TRBV4-1 with TRBJ2-7, with a tentative D call TRBD1 (6 bases). CDR1 and CDR2 from the germline V gene are MGHRA and YSYEKL. The CDR3 covers 16 residues. Trimming took off 2 bases at V and 0 bases at J, with 14 bases between the two ends. Written as DNA, the CDR3 is TGCGCCAGCAGCCAAACGACAGGATTCATCTCCTACGAGCAGTACTTC. Its protein is CASSQTTGFISYEQYF.

The CDR3 sequence: CASSQDGGRGGEQFF. CDR3 coding DNA: TGTGCCAGCAGCCAAGATGGCGGGAGGGGCGGTGAGCAGTTCTTC. The V gene is TRBV4-2, the J gene TRBJ2-1, with 9 bases fitting TRBD2. Germline trimming cut 0 bases from V and 9 bases from J; bases unmatched to any gene: 6. Germline values: CDR1 LGHNA, CDR2 YNFKEQ. The CDR3 runs 15 residues.

This clone was detected only a few times. This chain connects TRBV5-1 to TRBJ2-7; D possibly corresponds to TRBD2 (6 bases). The CDR3 loop spans 14 amino acids. Trimming stripped 3 bases from V and 2 bases from J, with 12 bases between. In germline, CDR1 is SGHRS, CDR2 YFSETQ. CDR3 sequence reads: CASSYPREAYEQYF. The CDR3, as DNA: TGCGCCAGCAGCTACCCCAGGGAGGCCTACGAGCAGTACTTC.

This clone was detected a few times. The rearrangement links TRBV4-1 to TRBJ1-6; 7 nucleotides match TRBD1. Per germline, CDR1 MGHRA and CDR2 YSYEKL. The CDR3 length is 19 residues. Trimming at V came to 0 bases and at J to 8 bases, leaving 16 bases not matched to a gene. The CDR3 nucleotides read TGCGCCAGCAGCCAAGAACCCCAGGGGGAGTCGGCAACAGATTCACCCCTCCACTTT. It encodes CASSQEPQGESATDSPLHF.